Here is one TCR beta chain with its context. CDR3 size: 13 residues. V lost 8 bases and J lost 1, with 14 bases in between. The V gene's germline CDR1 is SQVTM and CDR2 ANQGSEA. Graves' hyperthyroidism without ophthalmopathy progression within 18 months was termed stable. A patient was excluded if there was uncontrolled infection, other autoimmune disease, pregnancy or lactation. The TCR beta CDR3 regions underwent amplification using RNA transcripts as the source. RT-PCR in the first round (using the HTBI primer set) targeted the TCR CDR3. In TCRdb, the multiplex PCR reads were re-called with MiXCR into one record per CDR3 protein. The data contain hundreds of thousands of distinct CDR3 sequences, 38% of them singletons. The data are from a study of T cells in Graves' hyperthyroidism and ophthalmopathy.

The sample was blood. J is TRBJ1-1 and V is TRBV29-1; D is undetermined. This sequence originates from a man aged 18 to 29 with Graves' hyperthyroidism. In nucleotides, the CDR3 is TGCAGCCAAGATTGGGCGGAGAACACTGAAGCTTTCTTT. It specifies CSQDWAENTEAFF.